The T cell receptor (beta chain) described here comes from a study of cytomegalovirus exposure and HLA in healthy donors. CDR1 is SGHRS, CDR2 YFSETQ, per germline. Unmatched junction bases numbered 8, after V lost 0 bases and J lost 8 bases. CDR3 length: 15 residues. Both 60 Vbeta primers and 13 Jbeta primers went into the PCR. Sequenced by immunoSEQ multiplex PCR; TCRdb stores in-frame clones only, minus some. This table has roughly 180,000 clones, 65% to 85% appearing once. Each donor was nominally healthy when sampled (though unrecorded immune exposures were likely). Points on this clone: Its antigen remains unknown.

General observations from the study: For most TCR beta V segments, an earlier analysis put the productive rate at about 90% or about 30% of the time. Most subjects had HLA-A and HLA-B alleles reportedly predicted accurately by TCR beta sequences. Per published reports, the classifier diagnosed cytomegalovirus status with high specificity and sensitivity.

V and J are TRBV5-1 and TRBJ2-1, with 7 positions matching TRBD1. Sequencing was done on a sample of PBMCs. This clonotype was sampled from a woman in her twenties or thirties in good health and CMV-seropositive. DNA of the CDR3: TGCGCCAGCAGCTTGGAGGGCAGGGGGACGGATGAGCAGTTCTTC. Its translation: CASSLEGRGTDEQFF.